The 21 T cell receptor beta chains below all came from one sample that was sequenced in a study of regulatory T cells in long-lasting Graves disease. Making the TCR library involved RNA that had been extracted from PBMCs. TCRdb reanalysed the reads using MiXCR and keeps one entry per CDR3 protein. The sample yields several hundred distinct CDR3 sequences, 55% to 75% seen once. The input for sequencing was peripheral blood mononuclear cells (PBMCs), taken with antithyroid drug treatment, in newly diagnosed or persistent Graves disease (not recorded which). These receptors all stem from a female donor with Graves disease.

The CDR3 DNA reads TGTGCCAGCAGCTCAGGACAGCACAATGAGCAGTTCTTC. It codes for CASSSGQHNEQFF. The rearrangement links TRBV7-2 to TRBJ2-1; D might be TRBD1 (6 bases). With 4 bases removed from V and 5 bases from J, the gap between germline ends came to 9 bases. CDR1 is SGHTA, CDR2 FQGNSA, per germline. The CDR3 consists of 13 residues.

The V gene is TRBV5-1, the J gene TRBJ2-7; tentative D call: TRBD1 (6 bases). This CDR3 has 13 amino acids. The V gene lost 3 bases and the J gene lost 3 bases, with 10 bases spanning the gap. The germline gives CDR1 SGHRS, CDR2 YFSETQ. In DNA form, the CDR3 reads TGCGCCAGCAGCTCGACAGGAGGCTACGAGCAGTACTTC. Translation gives CASSSTGGYEQYF.

J is TRBJ2-1 and V is TRBV24-1, with 8 bases matching TRBD2. Per the germline V gene, CDR1 is KGHDR and CDR2 is SFDVKD. V shed 2 bases and J 5 bases; nucleotides not matched to a gene: 13. The CDR3 totals 18 residues. This chain's CDR3 is CATSDYTSGYYSDNEQFF. The DNA of the CDR3 is TGTGCCACCAGTGATTATACTAGCGGCTACTACTCAGACAATGAGCAGTTCTTC.

The J gene is TRBJ2-7, the V gene TRBV19, with D maybe TRBD2 (6 bases). Germline lookup yields CDR1 LNHDA and CDR2 SQIVND (reference sequence). This CDR3 contains 13 residues. The V and J ends lost 5 bases and 3 bases respectively, with 11 bases between them. This CDR3 reads CASSAWRGYEQYF. In DNA form, the CDR3 reads TGTGCCAGTAGTGCCTGGCGGGGCTACGAGCAGTACTTC.

This chain joins TRBV7-2 and TRBJ1-5, with 9 positions matching TRBD1. V was pared by 5 bases and J by 5 bases, with 7 bases of the junction left unmatched. The germline gives CDR1 SGHTA, CDR2 FQGNSA. CDR3 length: 15 amino acids. DNA of the CDR3: TGTGCCAGCAGCCCCGGGGACAGGGTGGATCAGCCCCAGCATTTT. Encoded protein: CASSPGDRVDQPQHF. Based on the CDR3 plus reference TRBV7-2 and TRBJ1-5, the full variable domain is GAGVSQSPSNKVTEKGKDVELRCDPISGHTALYWYRQSLGQGLEFLIYFQGNSAPDKSGLPSDRFSAERTGGSVSTLTIQRTQQEDSAVYLCASSPGDRVDQPQHFGDGTRLSIL.

J is TRBJ2-3 and V is TRBV7-2; 10 nucleotides align to TRBD2. The CDR3 spans 16 residues. The V segment lost 5 bases and the J segment 0 bases; nucleotides outside the gene matches: 5. Germline assignment: CDR1 SGHTA and CDR2 FQGNSA. CDR3 sequence reads: CASSQWTSGSTDTQYF. The CDR3 DNA reads as TGTGCCAGCAGCCAATGGACTAGCGGAAGCACAGATACGCAGTATTTT.

This clonotype is hyperexpanded. The genes are TRBV15 and TRBJ2-7; a weak D match, TRBD2 (6 bases). V lost 4 bases and J 3 bases, leaving 13 bases between the germline ends. This CDR3 has 14 amino acids. Germline V gene lookup returns CDR1 LNHNV and CDR2 YYDKDF (reference sequence). The CDR3 protein is CATSTWGGDYEQYF. The CDR3 DNA follows: TGTGCCACCAGCACCTGGGGCGGGGACTACGAGCAGTACTTC.

Notes on this clonotype: One end of the junction is discordant with germline, which a read error may explain. This sequence joins TRBV6-2 or TRBV6-3 and TRBJ2-1, with TRBD2 identical over 9 bases. Germline V gene lookup returns CDR1 MNHEY and CDR2 SVGEGT. CDR3 length: 14 residues. Here the CDR3 DNA reads TGTGCCAGCACGGAAGCGGGGGGATACAGTGAGCAGTTCTTC. Its translation is CASTEAGGYSEQFF.

This clonotype came up once. The chain uses TRBV11-1 and TRBJ2-3; D might be TRBD2 (6 bases). This CDR3 has 14 amino acids. Germline-derived CDR1 and CDR2 are SGHAT and FQDESV (reference sequence). Trimming took off 3 bases at V and 1 base at J, with 8 bases between the two ends. The CDR3 here is CASSFGGGTDTQYF. The CDR3 DNA is TGTGCCAGCAGCTTCGGCGGGGGCACAGATACGCAGTATTTT. Supplemented by reference TRBV11-1 and TRBJ2-3, the full variable domain reads EAEVAQSPRYKITEKSQAVAFWCDPISGHATLYWYRQILGQGPELLVQFQDESVVDDSQLPKDRFSAERLKGVDSTLKIQPAELGDSAMYLCASSFGGGTDTQYFGPGTRLTVL.

The chain combines TRBV4-1 with TRBJ2-1, with D uncertain. The germline V gene encodes CDR1 MGHRA and CDR2 YSYEKL. This CDR3 comprises 11 residues. V lost 1 base and J 13 bases, leaving 8 bases between the germline ends. The CDR3 spells CASSQGFQQFF. The CDR3 DNA is TGCGCCAGCAGCCAAGGGTTTCAACAGTTCTTC.

This chain connects TRBV11-2 to TRBJ2-2; D not resolved. From germline, CDR1 is SGHAT and CDR2 FQNNGV. This CDR3 contains 13 residues. Deletions cut 4 bases from V and 6 bases from J, with 9 bases between. The CDR3 region is CASSSRTAGELFF. CDR3 bases: TGTGCCAGCAGCTCAAGGACGGCCGGGGAGCTGTTTTTT.

This sequence joins TRBV9 and TRBJ2-7; tentatively, D is TRBD1 (5 bases). This CDR3 has 13 residues. Trimming left V 4 bases short and J 5 bases short, with 13 bases between. Looked up from germline, CDR1 is SGDLS and CDR2 is YYNGEE. The chain's CDR3 is CASSPGILNEQYF. In DNA form, the CDR3 reads TGTGCCAGCAGCCCAGGGATACTGAACGAGCAGTACTTC.

This clonotype was observed a few times. The genes are TRBV24-1 and TRBJ2-1; possible D gene TRBD2, 5 bases. The CDR3 covers 13 residues. V shed 2 bases and J shed 7 bases, with 8 bases lying between them. The V gene's germline CDR1 is KGHDR and CDR2 SFDVKD. In DNA, the CDR3 is TGTGCCACCAGTGATTCCGACTATAATGAGCAGTTCTTC. It encodes CATSDSDYNEQFF.

This clonotype was seen just once. The V call is TRBV28, the J call TRBJ2-4; D may be TRBD1 or TRBD2 (5 bases each). Germline lookup yields CDR1 MDHEN and CDR2 SYDVKM. CDR3 length equals 13 residues. The germline V and J ends were trimmed by 7 bases and 5 bases, with 12 bases remaining between them. The CDR3 is CASIRDGENIQYF. In DNA, the CDR3 is TGTGCCAGCATCAGGGACGGGGAAAACATTCAGTACTTC.

This clonotype was counted a single time. This chain joins TRBV27 and TRBJ2-5; no definite D call. The CDR3 consists of 15 residues. V gave up 0 bases and J gave up 4 bases, with 12 bases separating them. CDR1 is MNHEY and CDR2 is SMNVEV in the germline V gene (reference sequence). This chain's CDR3 is CASSLSTPGIETQYF. CDR3 DNA: TGTGCCAGCAGTTTATCAACCCCCGGTATAGAGACCCAGTACTTC.

V gene TRBV20-1 combines with J gene TRBJ2-7; D not certain. The V gene lost 2 bases and the J gene lost 4 bases, with 6 bases spanning the gap. The CDR3 sequence is 11 residues long. Germline CDR1 and CDR2: DFQATT and SNEGSKA (reference sequence). The CDR3 DNA is TGCAGTGCTAGATCCCCTTACGAGCAGTACTTC. Translating gives CSARSPYEQYF.

For the CDR3, the DNA is TGCAGCGCGACTAGCGGCGAGCAGTACTTC. Protein product: CSATSGEQYF. The chain links TRBV20-1 to TRBJ2-7; 9 bases agree with TRBD2. Germline V gene data show CDR1 as DFQATT and CDR2 as SNEGSKA (reference sequence). This CDR3 region has 10 residues.

This chain connects TRBV9 to TRBJ1-5; D is uncertain. Germline-derived CDR1 and CDR2 are SGDLS and YYNGEE. The germline V and J ends were trimmed by 1 base and 1 base, with 15 bases remaining between them. The CDR3 has 17 residues. DNA of the CDR3: TGTGCCAGCAGCGTATCGGGGTTTGCGATAAGCAATCAGCCCCAGCATTTT. Encoded protein: CASSVSGFAISNQPQHF.

V is TRBV9 and J is TRBJ2-2; D is undetermined. The germline V gene has CDR1 SGDLS and CDR2 YYNGEE. The germline V and J ends were trimmed by 2 bases and 5 bases, with 4 bases remaining between them. The CDR3 runs to 12 residues. The CDR3 sequence: CASSVGTGELFF. DNA for the CDR3: TGTGCCAGCAGCGTGGGTACCGGGGAGCTGTTTTTT.

V gene TRBV9 combines with J gene TRBJ2-4; D gene ambiguous. In germline, CDR1 is SGDLS, CDR2 YYNGEE. The length of the CDR3 is 13 residues. Trimming took off 0 bases at V and 8 bases at J, with 9 bases between the two ends. The CDR3 region has the DNA TGTGCCAGCAGCGTAGGGTATTTGGACATTCAGTACTTC. It specifies CASSVGYLDIQYF.

A few counts support this clonotype. The J gene is TRBJ2-7, the V gene TRBV5-6; D is perhaps TRBD1 (6 bases). V was shortened by 4 bases and J by 7 bases, with 12 bases between the two germline ends. Germline V lookup: CDR1 SGHDT, CDR2 YYEEEE. CDR3 size: 12 residues. DNA for the CDR3: TGTGCCAGCAGCCCCGGGACAAGTGAGCAGTACTTC. Its protein is CASSPGTSEQYF.